The next 27 T cell receptor beta chains were all read from a single sample in a study of beta chain features in type 1 diabetes (dated by TCRdb to 2016 to 2018). Overall study outcomes, separate from this receptor: Type 1 diabetes patients showed a moderate but significant shortening of TCRB CDR3 length in all four CD4+ subsets.

The library was built by means of the immunoSEQ multiplex PCR assay. The entire isolated RNA was reverse transcribed using the High Capacity cDNA Reverse Transcription Kit, and thus expressed TCRB transcripts were sequenced. TCRdb re-hosts the immuneACCESS table, in-frame sequences only. Its copies lack some clones; in the studies checked, an unresolved V gene accounts for under half of them, and the cause for the rest is not known. The sample data list roughly 220,000 clones, and 16% of these were observed just once. The ten top clones hold roughly 0.08% of the sample. The antigens these receptors bind are not known. Sequencing was carried out using naive CD4+ T cells from blood. The cell subset or site label on this specimen signifies: true naive CD4+ T cells. The receptors originated from a man aged 25 to 40 with type 1 diabetes.

This clone has just a few counts. The rearrangement links TRBV5-1 to TRBJ2-7; no clear D gene. Germline-derived CDR1 and CDR2 are SGHRS and YFSETQ. Trimming shortened V by 5 bases and J by 3 bases, and 9 bases separated the two germline ends. The CDR3 sequence is 12 residues long. CDR3 coding DNA: TGCGCCAGCAGGGCAGGAAACTACGAGCAGTACTTC. Translation: CASRAGNYEQYF.

To note about this clone: Distinct nucleotide sequences in the sample also encode this CDR3. The J gene is TRBJ1-5, the V gene TRBV29-1; a possible D gene is TRBD1 (6 bases). The CDR3 totals 12 residues. Germline CDR1 and CDR2: SQVTM and ANQGSEA. Trimming cost V 5 bases and J 2 bases, with 7 bases left between them. In DNA form, the CDR3 reads TGCAGCGTTCGACAGGGCAATCAGCCCCAGCATTTT. Translating gives CSVRQGNQPQHF. The full variable domain, in which reference TRBV29-1 and TRBJ1-5 provide the parts outside the CDR3, is SAVISQKPSRDICQRGTSLTIQCQVDSQVTMMFWYRQQPGQSLTLIATANQGSEATYESGFVIDKFPISRPNLTFSTLTVSNMSPEDSSIYLCSVRQGNQPQHFGDGTRLSIL.

This clone has a handful of counts. The chain uses TRBV30 and TRBJ2-5; D is uncertain. This CDR3 comprises 13 residues. The germline V gene encodes CDR1 GTSNPN and CDR2 SVGIG (reference sequence). V was shortened by 2 bases and J by 1 base, with 8 bases between the two germline ends. The CDR3 is CAWSKATQETQYF. Written as DNA, the CDR3 is TGTGCCTGGAGTAAGGCTACCCAAGAGACCCAGTACTTC.

The V gene is TRBV12-5, the J gene TRBJ2-1; unclear D gene. Trimming removed 6 bases from V and 8 bases from J, with 8 bases in between. The CDR3 is 11 amino acids. Germline V gene data show CDR1 as LGHNT and CDR2 as FRNRAP. In DNA form, the CDR3 reads TGTGCTAGTGGCATCCATTATGAGCAGTTCTTC. Translation: CASGIHYEQFF. Filled out from reference TRBV12-5 and TRBJ2-1, the complete variable domain reads DARVTQTPRHKVTEMGQEVTMRCQPILGHNTVFWYRQTMMQGLELLAYFRNRAPLDDSGMPKDRFSAEMPDATLATLKIQPSEPRDSAVYFCASGIHYEQFFGPGTRLTVL.

This chain joins TRBV19 and TRBJ2-7; possible D gene TRBD2, 6 bases. Trimming cost V 4 bases and J 3 bases, with 13 bases left between them. CDR3 length: 14 residues. Germline assignment: CDR1 LNHDA and CDR2 SQIVND (reference sequence). CDR3 loop: CASSTLKGGYEQYF. The DNA of the CDR3 is TGTGCCAGTAGTACCCTAAAGGGAGGCTACGAGCAGTACTTC. The complete variable domain, with remaining parts taken from reference TRBV19 and TRBJ2-7, reads DGGITQSPKYLFRKEGQNVTLSCEQNLNHDAMYWYRQDPGQGLRLIYYSQIVNDFQKGDIAEGYSVSREKKESFPLTVTSAQKNPTAFYLCASSTLKGGYEQYFGPGTRLTVT.

In the case of this clone: The junction departs from the called germline gene at one end, perhaps through a read error. V usage is TRBV29-1 and J usage is TRBJ1-1; possible D gene TRBD1, 5 bases. This CDR3 comprises 13 residues. The germline V gene encodes CDR1 SQVTM and CDR2 ANQGSEA. The CDR3 bases are TGCAGCGCCTCGACAGAGGTGAAGACTGAAGCTTTCTTT. The encoded protein is CSASTEVKTEAFF.

V is TRBV9 and J is TRBJ2-5, with D uncertain. The V gene lost 6 bases and the J gene lost 1 base, with 13 bases spanning the gap. CDR3 length: 14 amino acids. Per the germline V gene, CDR1 is SGDLS and CDR2 is YYNGEE. This chain's CDR3 is CASTTGPSQETQYF. As DNA, the CDR3 is TGTGCCAGCACCACGGGCCCTAGCCAAGAGACCCAGTACTTC.

This clone was seen a handful of times. The genes are TRBV5-1 and TRBJ2-1; 8 nucleotides agree with TRBD2. Germline-derived CDR1 and CDR2 are SGHRS and YFSETQ. The CDR3 totals 13 residues. The CDR3, as DNA: TGCTCATCGGCCACTAGCGGTACCAATGAGCAGTTCTTC. Its translation is CSSATSGTNEQFF.

This clone has a handful of counts. This sequence joins TRBV13 and TRBJ2-1, with D perhaps TRBD2 (5 bases). The CDR3 is 14 residues long. Germline CDR1 PRHDT, CDR2 FYEKMQ (reference sequence). The V gene lost 0 bases and the J gene lost 9 bases, with 12 bases spanning the gap. DNA for the CDR3: TGTGCCAGCAGCTTAGGCCAGGTGGCGGGTGAGCAGTTCTTC. Amino acid sequence: CASSLGQVAGEQFF.

The gene calls are TRBV5-4 and TRBJ1-1; maybe TRBD1 (5 bases). The CDR3 consists of 16 residues. From germline, CDR1 is SGHNT and CDR2 YYREEE (reference sequence). Trimming cost V 1 base and J 2 bases, with 15 bases left between them. The CDR3 protein is CASSLTSGTVNTEAFF. The CDR3 bases are TGTGCCAGCAGCTTGACCTCAGGGACGGTAAACACTGAAGCTTTCTTT.

The rearrangement links TRBV30 to TRBJ2-7; D possibly matches TRBD1 or TRBD2 (5 bases each). The V and J ends lost 0 bases and 1 base respectively, with 10 bases between them. CDR3 length: 14 amino acids. Germline CDR1 GTSNPN, CDR2 SVGIG (reference sequence). CDR3 DNA sequence: TGTGCCTGGAGTGTACCGGGGCCATCCTACGAGCAGTACTTC. It encodes CAWSVPGPSYEQYF.

The rearrangement links TRBV29-1 to TRBJ1-1; D unclear. Trimming removed 4 bases from V and 8 bases from J, with 20 bases in between. Germline V CDR1 and CDR2: SQVTM, ANQGSEA. The CDR3 is made up of 14 amino acids. The CDR3: CSVGTLNEAGEAFF. The CDR3 coding sequence is TGCAGCGTTGGAACCCTGAACGAGGCAGGAGAAGCTTTCTTT.

This clone has just a few counts. This sample includes further DNA sequences coding for the same CDR3. The V and J genes are TRBV28 and TRBJ2-6; the D gene is possibly TRBD1 (6 bases). This CDR3 contains 15 residues. Per germline, CDR1 MDHEN and CDR2 SYDVKM. Trimming stripped 4 bases from V and 1 base from J, with 8 bases between. CDR3 protein: CASSYTGSGANVLTF. CDR3 DNA sequence: TGTGCCAGCAGTTATACAGGGTCTGGGGCCAACGTCCTGACTTTC. Using reference TRBV28 and TRBJ2-6 for the parts outside the CDR3, the full variable domain is DVKVTQSSRYLVKRTGEKVFLECVQDMDHENMFWYRQDPGLGLRLIYFSYDVKMKEKGDIPEGYSVSREKKERFSLILESASTNQTSMYLCASSYTGSGANVLTFGAGSRLTVL.

J is TRBJ2-3 and V is TRBV5-1, with D hard to call. The V and J ends lost 4 bases and 1 base respectively, with 7 bases between them. Per germline, CDR1 SGHRS and CDR2 YFSETQ. This CDR3 is 13 amino acids long. The DNA for the CDR3 is TGCGCCAGCAGCCCCACAGGCACAGATACGCAGTATTTT. Translating gives CASSPTGTDTQYF.

This chain uses TRBV29-1 with TRBJ1-1; no reliable D call. From germline, CDR1 is SQVTM and CDR2 ANQGSEA. V was cut by 6 bases and J by 11 bases, with 16 bases left in between. The CDR3 is 11 amino acids. The CDR3 nucleotides are TGCAGCGTCTCGGACCGGGAGGTCGCTTTCTTT. This encodes CSVSDREVAFF.

This clone was seen more than once but under ten times. The J gene is TRBJ2-3, the V gene TRBV7-2; 7 bases match TRBD2. This CDR3 spans 18 amino acids. V was pared by 1 base and J by 1 base, with 11 bases of the junction left unmatched. Per germline, CDR1 SGHTA and CDR2 FQGNSA. The CDR3 DNA follows: TGTGCCAGCAGCTTAGAACGATGGGCGGGAGTTCGCACAGATACGCAGTATTTT. Protein sequence: CASSLERWAGVRTDTQYF. The full variable domain, rest sourced from reference TRBV7-2 and TRBJ2-3, is GAGVSQSPSNKVTEKGKDVELRCDPISGHTALYWYRQSLGQGLEFLIYFQGNSAPDKSGLPSDRFSAERTGGSVSTLTIQRTQQEDSAVYLCASSLERWAGVRTDTQYFGPGTRLTVL.

The J gene is TRBJ2-1, the V gene TRBV9; D uncertain. V was pared by 3 bases and J by 0 bases, with 7 bases between. Germline CDR1 SGDLS, CDR2 YYNGEE. CDR3 length equals 14 residues. The CDR3 nucleotides are TGTGCCAGCAGCGCCAGGAGCTCCTACAATGAGCAGTTCTTC. Protein product: CASSARSSYNEQFF.

This clone was counted between two and nine times. This sequence joins TRBV5-4 and TRBJ2-5; 8 positions agree with TRBD1. This CDR3 contains 17 residues. CDR1 and CDR2 from the germline V gene are SGHNT and YYREEE (reference sequence). The V and J ends lost 4 bases and 5 bases, in that order; junction bases with no gene match: 16. The chain's CDR3 is CASSPTLARDRQETQYF. In nucleotides, the CDR3 is TGTGCCAGCAGCCCTACCCTAGCCCGGGACAGGCAGGAGACCCAGTACTTC.

The J gene is TRBJ2-2, the V gene TRBV5-1; possibly TRBD1 for D (6 bases). Trimming stripped 4 bases from V and 4 bases from J, with 17 bases between. Germline V lookup: CDR1 SGHRS, CDR2 YFSETQ. The CDR3 has 16 residues. The CDR3 sequence is CASSETQGWATGELFF. The CDR3 DNA follows: TGCGCCAGCAGCGAAACACAGGGTTGGGCCACCGGGGAGCTGTTTTTT.

This clone appeared a few times. The chain carries TRBV6-6 and TRBJ2-5, with 10 bases aligning to TRBD1. The CDR3 runs 13 residues. Germline CDR1 reads MNHNY; CDR2 reads SVGAGI (reference sequence). Trimming at V came to 6 bases and at J to 7 bases, leaving 5 bases not matched to a gene. CDR3 loop: CASSLGQGGTQYF. CDR3 bases: TGTGCCAGCAGCCTAGGACAGGGGGGGACCCAGTACTTC.

This clone was seen a few times. As DNA, the CDR3 is TGTGCCTGGAGGGGAGTGAGGACCGGGGAGCTGTTTTTT. Protein product: CAWRGVRTGELFF. V usage is TRBV30 and J usage is TRBJ2-2; maybe TRBD2 (5 bases). Deletions cut 3 bases from V and 5 bases from J, with 10 bases between. The germline V gene encodes CDR1 GTSNPN and CDR2 SVGIG (reference sequence). The CDR3 totals 13 residues.

This clone was counted only a few times. The chain uses TRBV7-2 and TRBJ2-7; 9 nucleotides agree with TRBD2. The CDR3 length is 14 residues. V trimming: 1 base; J trimming: 5 bases; junction bases outside the gene matches: 3. CDR1 is SGHTA, CDR2 FQGNSA, per germline. CDR3 residues: CASSLGRGRDEQYF. The DNA for the CDR3 is TGTGCCAGCAGCTTAGGGCGCGGGAGGGACGAGCAGTACTTC. Complete variable domain (other parts from reference TRBV7-2 and TRBJ2-7): GAGVSQSPSNKVTEKGKDVELRCDPISGHTALYWYRQSLGQGLEFLIYFQGNSAPDKSGLPSDRFSAERTGGSVSTLTIQRTQQEDSAVYLCASSLGRGRDEQYFGPGTRLTVT.

J is TRBJ2-1 and V is TRBV30; TRBD2 matches 11 bases. The CDR3 contains 17 residues. With V trimmed by 0 bases and J by 1 base, 5 bases remained unmatched. CDR1 and CDR2 from the germline V gene are GTSNPN and SVGIG (reference sequence). CDR3 sequence reads: CAWSVLAGGRSYNEQFF. CDR3 in DNA: TGTGCCTGGAGTGTGCTAGCGGGAGGCCGATCCTACAATGAGCAGTTCTTC.

In its sample, this clone was seen a few times. This sequence joins TRBV30 and TRBJ2-6; D is possibly TRBD1 (6 bases). The CDR3 length is 15 residues. Germline V gene lookup returns CDR1 GTSNPN and CDR2 SVGIG (reference sequence). V dropped 2 bases and J dropped 2 bases, with 10 bases sitting between them. This CDR3 is CAWSLTGTGANVLTF. CDR3 bases: TGTGCCTGGAGTCTAACAGGGACTGGGGCCAACGTCCTGACTTTC. Supplemented by reference TRBV30 and TRBJ2-6, the full variable domain reads SQTIHQWPATLVQPVGSPLSLECTVEGTSNPNLYWYRQAAGRGLQLLFYSVGIGQISSEVPQNLSASRPQDRQFILSSKKLLLSDSGFYLCAWSLTGTGANVLTFGAGSRLTVL.

The V call is TRBV30, the J call TRBJ1-1, with 7 bases that match TRBD1. Germline CDR1 and CDR2: GTSNPN and SVGIG (reference sequence). With 4 bases clipped from V and 1 base from J, the junction kept 0 bases outside the gene matches. This CDR3 has 12 residues. The CDR3: CAWTGGNTEAFF. The DNA for the CDR3 is TGTGCCTGGACAGGGGGGAACACTGAAGCTTTCTTT.

This clone was picked up a small number of times. Additional DNA sequences in this sample encode the identical CDR3. J is TRBJ2-1 and V is TRBV28; the match to TRBD2 covers 13 bases. Germline V lookup: CDR1 MDHEN, CDR2 SYDVKM. The V gene end was trimmed by 6 bases and the J gene end by 5 bases; junction bases not matched to a gene: 4. CDR3 length: 15 amino acids. The CDR3 sequence: CASSLGTSGNNEQFF. CDR3 sequence (DNA): TGTGCCAGCAGCCTCGGGACTAGCGGGAACAATGAGCAGTTCTTC.

This clone turned up a few times. The V and J genes are TRBV2 and TRBJ2-1; weak D call: TRBD1 (5 bases). This CDR3 is 15 amino acids long. The V gene's germline CDR1 is SNHLY and CDR2 FYNNEI. Trimming took off 6 bases at V and 6 bases at J, with 18 bases between the two ends. The CDR3 region has the DNA TGTGCCAGCAGCTTTCAGGAAGGGGATATCAATGAGCAGTTCTTC. It codes for CASSFQEGDINEQFF.